One sample yielded the 18 T cell receptor beta chains listed below, sequenced in a study of regulatory T cells in long-lasting Graves disease. Time point given: newly diagnosed GD, antithyroid drugs for less than 3 months. RNA from PBMCs was the source of the TCR library. Arm-PCR of CDR3 regions and iRepertoire HTBI primers were the basis on which TCR beta libraries were built. TCRdb processed the multiplex PCR reads anew with MiXCR; each CDR3 protein has one entry. The sample lists under 500,000 distinct CDR3 sequences; about 15% were seen once. The sample was also reused in another study, on T cells in Graves' hyperthyroidism and ophthalmopathy.

The sequencing here drew on peripheral blood mononuclear cells (PBMCs), taken at new diagnosis, from a patient treated with antithyroid drugs. The receptors were gathered from a woman aged 30 to 39 with Graves disease.

This clonotype was detected ten times or more. This chain connects TRBV11-2 to TRBJ2-2; TRBD1 aligns across 9 bases. The CDR3 length is 15 residues. Germline V gives CDR1 SGHAT, CDR2 FQNNGV. V was clipped by 2 bases and J by 5 bases; unmatched bases: 3. CDR3: CASSLSGTGTGELFF. CDR3 DNA: TGTGCCAGCAGCTTATCCGGGACAGGGACCGGGGAGCTGTTTTTT. Full variable domain (outside the CDR3, taken from reference TRBV11-2 and TRBJ2-2): EAGVAQSPRYKIIEKRQSVAFWCNPISGHATLYWYQQILGQGPKLLIQFQNNGVVDDSQLPKDRFSAERLKGVDSTLKIQPAKLEDSAVYLCASSLSGTGTGELFFGEGSRLTVL.

This clonotype was counted at least ten times. This chain links TRBV12-3 or TRBV12-4 with TRBJ2-1; 12 positions match TRBD1. This CDR3 comprises 14 residues. Unmatched junction bases numbered 13, after V lost 7 bases and J lost 15 bases. CDR3 DNA: TGTGCCAGCACCCAGGGACAGGGGGCCTTATCCCTGTTCTTC. Protein sequence: CASTQGQGALSLFF.

A few counts support this clonotype. The chain joins TRBV6-1 to TRBJ2-3, with 8 nucleotides matching TRBD2. From germline, CDR1 is MNHNS and CDR2 SASEGT. The CDR3 is 15 residues long. V was pared by 8 bases and J by 2 bases, with 9 bases of the junction left unmatched. The CDR3 reads CASGRGGGPTDTQYF. In DNA, the CDR3 is TGTGCCAGCGGTCGGGGGGGAGGGCCCACAGATACGCAGTATTTT.

The V call is TRBV11-2, the J call TRBJ2-1, with a weak D call TRBD1 (5 bases). TRBJ2-7 matches the DNA end more closely, so the J call is doubtful. CDR1 and CDR2 (germline): SGHAT, FQNNGV. This CDR3 is built from 15 residues. CDR3 nucleotides: TGTGCCAGCGGTCGTCGACAGTACTCCTACAATGAGCAGTACTTC. Its translation: CASGRRQYSYNEQYF.

There are many counts of this clonotype. V is TRBV18 and J is TRBJ2-7, with D hard to call. This CDR3 comprises 15 residues. Deletions cut 3 bases from V and 5 bases from J, with 17 bases between. Germline V gene sequence: CDR1 KGHSH, CDR2 LQKENI. CDR3 nucleotides: TGTGCCAGCTCACCTAGCAGGAGTCGAGCCGACGAGCAGTACTTC. This sequence encodes CASSPSRSRADEQYF.

A word on this clonotype: A much larger clonotype is one base distant, so this may be a read error. The chain uses TRBV12-3 or TRBV12-4 and TRBJ2-2; the match to TRBD2 covers 8 bases. This CDR3 is built from 14 residues. The V segment lost 11 bases and the J segment 6 bases; nucleotides outside the gene matches: 11. DNA for the CDR3: TGTGCCGGCGGGAGGAGGTCTTTTGCCGGGGAGCTGTTTTTT. Translated: CAGGRRSFAGELFF.

This clonotype showed up many times. DNA for the CDR3: TGTGCCAGCAGCCAAGGGACTAGCGGGAGCCTGTACCAAGAGACCCAGTACTTC. Its translation: CASSQGTSGSLYQETQYF. V gene TRBV4-2 combines with J gene TRBJ2-5, with 13 bases identical to TRBD2. The CDR3 is made up of 18 amino acids. V lost 1 base to trimming and J lost 0 bases; unmatched junction nucleotides: 5. Germline V gives CDR1 LGHNA, CDR2 YNFKEQ.

This clonotype came up many times. The chain uses TRBV11-2 and TRBJ2-7; D not certain. CDR1 is SGHAT and CDR2 is FQNNGV in the germline V gene. V lost 4 bases to trimming and J lost 2 bases, with 3 bases between them. The CDR3 contains 11 residues. The CDR3 sequence: CASSSAYEQYF. The CDR3 DNA sequence: TGTGCCAGCAGCTCGGCCTACGAGCAGTACTTC.

This clonotype was picked up a small number of times. The rearrangement links TRBV7-9 to TRBJ2-7, with D unresolved. V gave up 3 bases and J gave up 1 base, with 10 bases separating them. CDR1 and CDR2 from the germline V gene are SEHNR and FQNEAQ (reference sequence). The CDR3 contains 14 residues. The CDR3 DNA is TGTGCCAGCAGCTTGGAACTGGAGTCCTACGAGCAGTACTTC. Amino acids: CASSLELESYEQYF.

This clonotype was detected many times. The chain is built from TRBV2 and TRBJ2-1; 11 nucleotides agree with TRBD2. V dropped 3 bases and J dropped 7; count of bases not matched to a gene: 2. This CDR3 is built from 14 residues. Germline CDR1 and CDR2: SNHLY and FYNNEI. The CDR3 bases are TGTGCCAGCAGTGAGTCTAGCGGGAGGAATGAGCAGTTCTTC. This gives the protein CASSESSGRNEQFF. The full variable domain, completed using reference TRBV2 and TRBJ2-1, is EPEVTQTPSHQVTQMGQEVILRCVPISNHLYFYWYRQILGQKVEFLVSFYNNEISEKSEIFDDQFSVERPDGSNFTLKIRSTKLEDSAMYFCASSESSGRNEQFFGPGTRLTVL.

In this sample, this clonotype turned up many times. The rearrangement links TRBV2 to TRBJ2-7; 11 bases are shared with TRBD2. The CDR3 consists of 16 residues. The germline CDR1 and CDR2 sequences are SNHLY and FYNNEI. V dropped 1 base and J dropped 4; count of bases not matched to a gene: 6. The CDR3 region has the DNA TGTGCCAGCAGTGAAGATCTACTAGCGGGAGAATACGAGCAGTACTTC. It is translated as CASSEDLLAGEYEQYF. Using reference TRBV2 and TRBJ2-7 for the parts outside the CDR3, the full variable domain is EPEVTQTPSHQVTQMGQEVILRCVPISNHLYFYWYRQILGQKVEFLVSFYNNEISEKSEIFDDQFSVERPDGSNFTLKIRSTKLEDSAMYFCASSEDLLAGEYEQYFGPGTRLTVT.

This clonotype was recorded many times. The genes are TRBV28 and TRBJ1-1; D might be TRBD1 (6 bases). Trimming pared 7 bases from V and 5 bases from J, leaving 17 bases between. Germline V gives CDR1 MDHEN, CDR2 SYDVKM. This CDR3 region has 14 residues. The chain's CDR3 is CASTYQGRGTEAFF. The CDR3 coding sequence is TGTGCCAGCACATATCAGGGGAGAGGTACTGAAGCTTTCTTT.

The V and J genes are TRBV6-1 and TRBJ2-2; tentative D call: TRBD1 (6 bases). Germline assignment: CDR1 MNHNS and CDR2 SASEGT. This CDR3 is built from 15 residues. Trimming pared 10 bases from V and 0 bases from J, leaving 15 bases between. This chain's CDR3 is CATHRQDANTGELFF. CDR3 DNA sequence: TGTGCCACGCACCGACAGGACGCGAACACCGGGGAGCTGTTTTTT.

This clonotype was picked up many times. V usage is TRBV12-3 or TRBV12-4 and J usage is TRBJ1-1; D gene unclear. V dropped 6 bases and J dropped 1 base, with 12 bases sitting between them. The CDR3 is made up of 14 amino acids. The CDR3, as DNA: TGTGCCAGCAGCTTGGCACGATCGAACACTGAAGCTTTCTTT. Residues: CASSLARSNTEAFF.

This clonotype was detected only a few times. The chain employs TRBV10-1 and TRBJ2-3; TRBD2 agrees at 8 bases. The CDR3 covers 13 residues. Germline CDR1 WNHNN, CDR2 SYGVQD (reference sequence). The V gene end was trimmed by 3 bases and the J gene end by 8 bases; junction bases not matched to a gene: 4. The CDR3 DNA follows: TGCGCCAGCAGTGATGGTAGCGGGACTACGCAGTATTTT. Protein: CASSDGSGTTQYF.

This clonotype was seen at least ten times. V is TRBV28 and J is TRBJ2-7, with D hard to call. CDR3 length equals 12 residues. With 2 bases removed from V and 6 bases from J, the gap between germline ends came to 8 bases. Germline CDR1 MDHEN, CDR2 SYDVKM. The CDR3 spells CASSLKRVEQYF. DNA for the CDR3: TGTGCCAGCAGTTTAAAAAGGGTCGAGCAGTACTTC.

This clonotype showed up many times. The V call is TRBV7-9, the J call TRBJ2-1; 9 bases are shared with TRBD2. The CDR3 spans 16 residues. Germline CDR1 and CDR2: SEHNR and FQNEAQ (reference sequence). Trimming cost V 5 bases and J 7 bases; bases outside gene matches: 12. The CDR3 sequence: CASSLRREGLRNEQFF. The DNA of the CDR3 is TGTGCCAGCAGCCTACGGCGGGAGGGCCTTCGGAATGAGCAGTTCTTC.

This rearrangement joins TRBV20-1 to TRBJ1-5; D is unresolved. The CDR3 is made up of 17 amino acids. Trimming took off 2 bases at V and 0 bases at J, with 17 bases between the two ends. Germline CDR1 is DFQATT and CDR2 is SNEGSKA (reference sequence). CDR3 residues: CSARPIQHLNSNQPQHF. In DNA form, the CDR3 reads TGCAGTGCTAGACCCATTCAACACTTGAATAGCAATCAGCCCCAGCATTTT.